This TCR beta chain was identified in a study of healthy donors' naive CD4 and CD8 T cells. Naive CD4+ cells were sorted as CD4+CD8-CD45RO-CD45RA+; naive CD8+ as CD8+CD4-CD45RA+CD27bright. Each TCR library used 400 to 600 ng of total RNA and a linear amplification protocol. TCRdb re-called the reads through MiXCR, storing one row per CDR3 protein. The table includes around 200,000 distinct CDR3 sequences, about 70% detected once. Per the germline V gene, CDR1 is MNHEY and CDR2 is SVGAGI. The CDR3 length is 14 residues. Trimming stripped 2 bases from V and 5 bases from J, with 10 bases between. The chain links TRBV6-5 to TRBJ2-1, with D unclear. The sequence was collected from a pool of human donors in good health; the sample pools cells from several healthy donors. Material for sequencing was naive CD4+ and CD8+ T cells sorted from blood, pooled from several donors. Here the CDR3 reads CASSYAPSHNEQFF. The CDR3 DNA reads TGTGCCAGCAGTTACGCGCCCTCGCACAATGAGCAGTTCTTC.